The sequence of this TCR beta chain was determined in a study of Graves' ophthalmopathy and Graves' hyperthyroidism. Amplifying from RNA transcripts, the study obtained TCR beta CDR3 regions. Investigators did first-round RT-PCR with HTBI primers, then second-round multiplex PCR. TCRdb itself ran the multiplex PCR reads through MiXCR, one entry per CDR3 protein. The sample holds a few hundred thousand distinct CDR3 sequences, about 17% seen once. This CDR3 has 20 amino acids. Per the germline V gene, CDR1 is KGHDR and CDR2 is SFDVKD. The germline V and J ends were trimmed by 1 base and 3 bases, with 27 bases remaining between them. This clonotype was seen many times.

The source is an adult woman with stable Graves' hyperthyroidism. This chain uses TRBV24-1 with TRBJ2-7; tentatively, D is TRBD2 (5 bases). Source material: peripheral blood. The CDR3 region has the DNA TGTGCCACCAGTGATTTAGAGGTGAGGGCCTGGCGGAAAAAAGACTACGAGCAGTACTTC. Its translation is CATSDLEVRAWRKKDYEQYF.